These 22 T cell receptor beta chains were sequenced from one sample in a study of blood T cell repertoires in COVID-19. Libraries were prepared by immunoSEQ multiplex PCR; TCRdb keeps only in-frame clonotypes and omits some of them. The sample lists approximately 150,000 clones; around 84% were seen once. Sample: peripheral blood. The receptors come from a woman in her forties or fifties with COVID-19, enrolled during active disease.

This clone appeared a single time. CDR3 residues: CAWSAPGGLNEKLFF. The DNA for the CDR3 is TGTGCCTGGAGTGCCCCAGGGGGCCTAAATGAAAAACTGTTTTTT. The chain couples TRBV30 to TRBJ1-4; 8 nucleotides match TRBD1. This CDR3 is built from 15 residues. V lost 1 base, J lost 5 bases, and 6 bases stayed unmatched. Germline values: CDR1 GTSNPN, CDR2 SVGIG (reference sequence).

The CDR3: CASSLAGRGNYGYTF. CDR3 sequence (DNA): TGTGCCAGCAGCTTGGCGGGCAGGGGGAACTATGGCTACACCTTC. V usage is TRBV5-6 and J usage is TRBJ1-2; TRBD1 matches 7 bases. V shed 0 bases and J 2 bases; nucleotides not matched to a gene: 4. Germline CDR1 reads SGHDT; CDR2 reads YYEEEE. This CDR3 has 15 amino acids.

The chain uses TRBV6-2 or TRBV6-3 and TRBJ1-2; weak D call: TRBD1 (6 bases). CDR3 length: 19 amino acids. The germline gives CDR1 MNHEY, CDR2 SVGEGT. V gave up 4 bases and J gave up 2 bases, with 26 bases separating them. In DNA form, the CDR3 reads TGTGCCAGCAGTTCACTGGGACGGAAGACCCAGGGGAACAACTATGGCTACACCTTC. It translates to CASSSLGRKTQGNNYGYTF.

The rearrangement links TRBV29-1 to TRBJ2-1; 8 bases are a match to TRBD2. CDR3 size: 12 residues. Germline CDR1 reads SQVTM; CDR2 reads ANQGSEA. Trimming at V came to 7 bases and at J to 15 bases, leaving 14 bases not matched to a gene. This CDR3 reads CSARSSGAPAFF. For the CDR3, the DNA is TGCAGCGCCCGGAGTAGCGGGGCGCCCGCGTTCTTC.

The chain recombines TRBV3-1 (or the pseudogene TRBV3-2) with TRBJ2-5; no definite D call. V lost 2 bases, J lost 5 bases, and 15 bases lay in between. The CDR3 contains 15 residues. CDR1 is LGHDT and CDR2 is YNNKEL in the germline V gene (reference sequence). CDR3 amino acids: CASSQIRGIWETQYF. CDR3 sequence (DNA): TGTGCCAGCAGCCAAATCAGAGGAATTTGGGAGACCCAGTACTTC.

This clone was detected only once. The chain recombines TRBV5-1 with TRBJ2-3; D possibly corresponds to TRBD1 (5 bases). V was clipped by 0 bases and J by 2 bases, with 10 bases between them. Germline values: CDR1 SGHRS, CDR2 YFSETQ. The CDR3 runs to 15 residues. CDR3 in amino acids: CASSLDPGFTDTQYF. CDR3 sequence (DNA): TGCGCCAGCAGCTTGGATCCAGGGTTCACAGATACGCAGTATTTT.

The table lists this clone with a few counts. The DNA of the CDR3 is TGCGCCAGCAGCCGATTCGCCACGACAGGCTCCTACGAGCAGTACTTC. It yields the protein CASSRFATTGSYEQYF. This chain connects TRBV4-1 to TRBJ2-7; TRBD1 might be the D (6 bases). The CDR3 has 16 residues. The germline gives CDR1 MGHRA, CDR2 YSYEKL. V was cut by 4 bases and J by 0 bases, with 16 bases left in between.

The chain couples TRBV10-3 to TRBJ2-4; TRBD2 agrees at 7 bases. Germline V gene sequence: CDR1 ENHRY, CDR2 SYGVKD. The CDR3 has 13 residues. V dropped 2 bases and J dropped 12; count of bases not matched to a gene: 7. The CDR3 DNA reads TGTGCCATCAGTGAGAACGAGCGGGGAGATCAGTACTTC. It specifies CAISENERGDQYF.

V usage is TRBV6-2 or TRBV6-3 and J usage is TRBJ1-1; no clear D. Germline V gives CDR1 MNHEY, CDR2 SVGEGT. The V end was cut by 5 bases, the J end by 3 bases, with 7 bases between. This CDR3 spans 12 amino acids. The CDR3 reads CASSRRDTEAFF. CDR3 bases: TGTGCCAGCAGTAGGCGGGACACTGAAGCTTTCTTT.

The chain has TRBV27 and TRBJ1-2; 10 bases line up with TRBD1. The CDR3 extends over 13 amino acids. The germline gives CDR1 MNHEY, CDR2 SMNVEV (reference sequence). The V segment lost 10 bases and the J segment 4 bases; nucleotides outside the gene matches: 6. CDR3 residues: CATSTGGGYGYTF. DNA of the CDR3: TGTGCCACCTCGACAGGGGGCGGCTATGGCTACACCTTC.

This sequence joins TRBV6-2 or TRBV6-3 and TRBJ1-2, with 7 bases that match TRBD1. The CDR3 runs 14 residues. Germline assignment: CDR1 MNHEY and CDR2 SVGEGT. Losses at the gene ends were 6 bases for V and 4 bases for J; bases not matched to a gene: 8. The CDR3 bases are TGTGCCAGCAGCAACAGGGGTTTTGTCTATGGCTACACCTTC. This sequence encodes CASSNRGFVYGYTF.

The V call is TRBV18, the J call TRBJ2-5; 10 bases map to TRBD2. This CDR3 has 16 amino acids. Looked up from germline, CDR1 is KGHSH and CDR2 is LQKENI. After removal of 0 bases from V and 0 bases from J, the junction contained 1 base not matched to a gene. CDR3 residues: CASSPPSGGYQETQYF. In DNA, the CDR3 is TGTGCCAGCTCACCACCTAGCGGGGGGTACCAAGAGACCCAGTACTTC.

The genes are TRBV4-1 and TRBJ1-5; 7 bases fit TRBD1. The germline V gene encodes CDR1 MGHRA and CDR2 YSYEKL. The CDR3 runs to 16 residues. V lost 2 bases to trimming and J lost 7 bases; unmatched junction nucleotides: 11. CDR3 in DNA: TGCGCCAGCAGCCAATTGCCAGGGGGAGTTTTGCAGCCCCAGCATTTT. Translation gives CASSQLPGGVLQPQHF.

V is TRBV3-1 (or the pseudogene TRBV3-2) and J is TRBJ1-6; D remains ambiguous. With 4 bases removed from V and 7 bases from J, the gap between germline ends came to 14 bases. This CDR3 comprises 15 residues. CDR1 and CDR2 from the germline V gene are LGHDT and YNNKEL (reference sequence). CDR3 loop: CASSLRGPPNSPLHF. CDR3 nucleotide sequence: TGTGCCAGCAGCCTCCGAGGGCCGCCGAATTCACCCCTCCACTTT.

J is TRBJ2-5 and V is TRBV2, with TRBD2 as a possible D gene (7 bases). Trimming cost V 11 bases and J 1 base, with 14 bases left between them. The CDR3 contains 13 residues. CDR1 is SNHLY and CDR2 is FYNNEI in the germline V gene. Here the CDR3 reads CAGRGGPQETQYF. The CDR3 region has the DNA TGTGCCGGTAGGGGGGGCCCCCAAGAGACCCAGTACTTC.

The chain combines TRBV10-3 with TRBJ2-3, with 8 bases matching TRBD2. Trimming took 7 bases from V and 4 from J; bases not matched to a gene: 10. The length of the CDR3 is 15 residues. Germline-derived CDR1 and CDR2 are ENHRY and SYGVKD. CDR3 in amino acids: CAITDKLAVPDTQYF. CDR3 bases: TGTGCCATCACCGACAAACTAGCGGTTCCAGATACGCAGTATTTT.

The rearrangement links TRBV11-2 to TRBJ2-3, with D maybe TRBD2 (6 bases). This CDR3 has 15 amino acids. Germline values: CDR1 SGHAT, CDR2 FQNNGV. V was pared by 3 bases and J by 0 bases, with 10 bases between. In DNA form, the CDR3 reads TGTGCCAGCAGCTTGGAGGGGCTGAGCACAGATACGCAGTATTTT. Its protein product is CASSLEGLSTDTQYF.

The chain combines TRBV6-5 with TRBJ2-1, with 7 nucleotides matching TRBD2. The germline CDR1 and CDR2 sequences are MNHEY and SVGAGI. V lost 6 bases and J lost 4; bases outside the gene matches: 3. This CDR3 contains 13 residues. The CDR3 sequence: CASRGGNYNEQFF. CDR3 DNA: TGTGCCAGCAGGGGGGGGAATTACAATGAGCAGTTCTTC.

This chain links TRBV2 with TRBJ1-5; 8 bases agree with TRBD1. CDR3 length: 16 residues. J gave up 1 base and V 7 bases, and 9 bases lay outside the gene matches. Germline lookup yields CDR1 SNHLY and CDR2 FYNNEI. This CDR3 is CASTPPGGQSNQPQHF. The CDR3 nucleotides are TGTGCCAGCACCCCTCCAGGGGGCCAGAGCAATCAGCCCCAGCATTTT.

This clone was counted between two and nine times. The CDR3 loop reads CASTGRPGAKGETQYF. For the CDR3, the DNA is TGTGCCAGCACCGGACGCCCAGGGGCCAAGGGGGAGACCCAGTACTTC. The chain is built from TRBV2 and TRBJ2-5; tentatively, D is TRBD1 (6 bases). Trimming cost V 7 bases and J 5 bases, with 23 bases left between them. The CDR3 is made up of 16 amino acids. CDR1 and CDR2 from the germline V gene are SNHLY and FYNNEI.

V usage is TRBV27 and J usage is TRBJ2-1; D gene ambiguous. CDR1 and CDR2 from the germline V gene are MNHEY and SMNVEV (reference sequence). The CDR3 totals 15 residues. Trimming cost V 3 bases and J 0 bases, with 9 bases left between them. CDR3: CASSFVLSSYNEQFF. The DNA for the CDR3 is TGTGCCAGCAGTTTTGTGCTTAGCTCCTACAATGAGCAGTTCTTC.

The gene calls are TRBV6-6 and TRBJ2-3; tentatively, D is TRBD2 (6 bases). Trimming took 7 bases from V and 3 from J, leaving 17 bases between them. The CDR3 contains 15 residues. Germline-derived CDR1 and CDR2 are MNHNY and SVGAGI (reference sequence). The CDR3 loop is CASNSRRERTDTQYF. The CDR3 region has the DNA TGTGCCAGCAACTCAAGGAGGGAGAGGACAGATACGCAGTATTTT.